The 2 T cell receptor beta chains below come from one sample, sequenced in a study of blood T cell repertoires in COVID-19. Sequencing was performed with immunoSEQ multiplex PCR; in TCRdb, only in-frame clones are kept and a portion is missing. The sample holds 250,000 to 350,000 clones, about 91% seen once. Specimen: peripheral blood. These receptors were collected from a woman aged 55-75 years with acute or convalescent COVID-19.

The chain is built from TRBV4-1 and TRBJ1-2; D may be TRBD1 (5 bases). Deletions cut 4 bases from V and 5 bases from J, with 20 bases between. The CDR3 has 16 residues. Germline loops: CDR1 MGHRA, CDR2 YSYEKL. The CDR3, as DNA: TGCGCCAGCAGCCCCCCGGCTGGAGGAGGGGAATATGGCTACACCTTC. Translation: CASSPPAGGGEYGYTF.

This sequence joins TRBV27 and TRBJ1-1, with TRBD1 identical over 9 bases. The germline CDR1 and CDR2 sequences are MNHEY and SMNVEV (reference sequence). The junction had 9 bases not matched to a gene; V was cut back by 10 bases and J by 0 bases. This CDR3 is built from 15 residues. For the CDR3, the DNA is TGTGCCACAGGGACAGGGAGGGACATGAACACTGAAGCTTTCTTT. It encodes CATGTGRDMNTEAFF.